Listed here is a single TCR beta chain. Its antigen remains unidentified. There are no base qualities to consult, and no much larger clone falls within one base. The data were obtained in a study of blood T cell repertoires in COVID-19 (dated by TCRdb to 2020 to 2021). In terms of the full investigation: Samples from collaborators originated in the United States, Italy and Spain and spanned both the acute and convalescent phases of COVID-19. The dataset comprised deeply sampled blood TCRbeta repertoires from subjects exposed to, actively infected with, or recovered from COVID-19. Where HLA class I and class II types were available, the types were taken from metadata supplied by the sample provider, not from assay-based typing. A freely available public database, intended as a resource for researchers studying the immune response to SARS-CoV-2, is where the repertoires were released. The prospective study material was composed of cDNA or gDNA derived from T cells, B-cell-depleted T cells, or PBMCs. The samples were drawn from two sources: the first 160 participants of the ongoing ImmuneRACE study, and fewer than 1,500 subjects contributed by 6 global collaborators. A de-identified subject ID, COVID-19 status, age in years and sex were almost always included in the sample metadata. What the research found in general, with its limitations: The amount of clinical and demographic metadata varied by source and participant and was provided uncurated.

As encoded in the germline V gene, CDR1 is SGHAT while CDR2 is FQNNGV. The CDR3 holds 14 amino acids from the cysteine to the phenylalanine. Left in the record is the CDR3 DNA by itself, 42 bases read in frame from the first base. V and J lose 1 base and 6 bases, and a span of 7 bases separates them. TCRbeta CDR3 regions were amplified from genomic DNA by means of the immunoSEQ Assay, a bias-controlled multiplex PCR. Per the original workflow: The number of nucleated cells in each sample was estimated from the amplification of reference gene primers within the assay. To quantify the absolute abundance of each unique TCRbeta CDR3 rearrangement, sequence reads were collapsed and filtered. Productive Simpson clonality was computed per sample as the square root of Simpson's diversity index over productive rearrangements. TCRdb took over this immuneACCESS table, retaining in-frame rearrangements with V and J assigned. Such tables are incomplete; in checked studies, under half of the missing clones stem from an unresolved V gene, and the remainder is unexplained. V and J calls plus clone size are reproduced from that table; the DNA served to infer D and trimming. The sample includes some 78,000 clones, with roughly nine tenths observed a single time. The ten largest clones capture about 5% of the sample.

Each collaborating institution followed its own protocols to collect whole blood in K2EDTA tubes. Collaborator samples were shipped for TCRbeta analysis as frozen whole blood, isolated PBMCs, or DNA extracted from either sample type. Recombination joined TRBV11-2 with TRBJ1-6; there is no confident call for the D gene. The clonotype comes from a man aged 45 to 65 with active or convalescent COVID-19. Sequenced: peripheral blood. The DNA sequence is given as TGTGCCAGCAGCTTAGCTCGGAGTAATTCACCCCTCCACTTT. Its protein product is CASSLARSNSPLHF.